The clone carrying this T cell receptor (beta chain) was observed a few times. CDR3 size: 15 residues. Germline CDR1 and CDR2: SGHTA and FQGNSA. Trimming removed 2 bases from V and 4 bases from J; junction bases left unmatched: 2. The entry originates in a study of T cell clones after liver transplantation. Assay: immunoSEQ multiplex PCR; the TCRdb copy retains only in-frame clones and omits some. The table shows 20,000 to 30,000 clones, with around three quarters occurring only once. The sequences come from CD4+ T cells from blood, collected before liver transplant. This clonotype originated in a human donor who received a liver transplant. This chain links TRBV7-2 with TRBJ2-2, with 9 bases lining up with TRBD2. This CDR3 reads CASSLMTSGTGELFF. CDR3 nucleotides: TGTGCCAGCAGCTTAATGACTAGCGGCACCGGGGAGCTGTTTTTT.